This TCR beta chain was identified during a study of breast tumors, draining lymph nodes, adjacent tissues. Axillary draining lymph nodes of breast cancer patients supplied the node samples. TCRdb reprocessed the multiplex PCR reads via MiXCR and lists one record per CDR3 protein. The repertoire holds roughly 110,000 distinct CDR3 sequences, around 30% seen once, with approximately 5% in the top ten. General study findings and limits: Tumor repertoires ranked between lymph nodes and nontumor tissue in diversity, with V and J gene preferences. Most tumor T cells seemingly derive from lymph node, then expand in tumor. Compared with basal-like, luminal-like tumors shared significantly more repertoire with nontumor tissue.

With respect to this clonotype: Its specificity is not known.

This CDR3 region has 15 residues. CDR1 is SGDLS, CDR2 YYNGEE, per germline. V shed 3 bases, J shed 4 bases, and the junction held 6 bases outside the gene matches. The sample was axillary lymph node tissue. The chain joins TRBV9 to TRBJ1-3; TRBD1 matches at 8 bases. The TCR was taken from a female donor with breast cancer. Some clones in this sample may be carry-over from other donors' samples. The CDR3, as DNA: TGTGCCAGCAGCGCGATGACAGGGGAGGGAAACACCATATATTTT. Translation: CASSAMTGEGNTIYF.